The rows below give T cell receptor beta chains drawn from one sample of a study of cytomegalovirus exposure and HLA in healthy donors. The protocol was immunoSEQ multiplex PCR, while the TCRdb copy is restricted to in-frame clones and leaves out a portion. The data contain roughly 140,000 clones, under 90% of them singletons. The specimen sequenced was PBMCs. These receptors were collected from a man aged 40-49 years in good health and CMV-seronegative. CDR3s include the opening cysteine and the closing phenylalanine or tryptophan. The D gene is left open where the match is weak. Clone size appears in some rows only: once, few, many, or a class for an expanded clone.

NA TRBJ2-2 TRBV30 NA TGTGCCTGGAATGGGGGCCTGAACACCGGGGAGCTGTTTTTT CAWNGGLNTGELFF
NA TRBJ1-2 TRBV5-4 NA TGTGCCAGCAGCCTGGACAGAAACTATGGCTACACCTTC CASSLDRNYGYTF
NA TRBJ1-6 TRBV2 NA TGTGCCAGCAGTCGGGGCTATAATTCACCCCTCCACTTT CASSRGYNSPLHF
TRBD2 TRBJ2-1 TRBV7-8 NA TGTGCCAGCAGCTTAGAGCGGGGGCCATACAATGAGCAGTTCTTC CASSLERGPYNEQFF
TRBD1 TRBJ2-2 TRBV12-5 NA TGTGCTAGTGGTCCGGGACAGGGTCGCACCGGGGAGCTGTTTTTT CASGPGQGRTGELFF
NA TRBJ1-5 TRBV15 NA TGTGCCACCAGCAGAGATCAGTCGTTTTATAGCAATCAGCCCCAGCATTTT CATSRDQSFYSNQPQHF
NA TRBJ1-5 TRBV7-2 NA TGTGCCAGCAGCCTCCTAGGGAGGGTAAACAATCAGCCCCAGCATTTT CASSLLGRVNNQPQHF
NA TRBJ2-1 TRBV19 NA TGTGCCAGTAGTATTTGGCGGGGGCCCTCGAGGGAGCAGTTCTTC CASSIWRGPSREQFF
NA TRBJ1-6 TRBV19 NA TGTGCCAGTAGTATAGATCGCCCCCCGGGGACACCCCTCCACTTT CASSIDRPPGTPLHF
TRBD1 TRBJ1-6 TRBV2 NA TGTGCCAGCACCACCGGGACAGGGGCTTCACCCCTCCACTTT CASTTGTGASPLHF
NA TRBJ1-4 TRBV19 NA TGTGCCAGTAGTATCGGCGCAGGGCTTTCAAAACTGTTTTTT CASSIGAGLSKLFF
TRBD1 TRBJ2-7 TRBV29-1 NA TGCAGCGTTGTCCCGACAGGGCTCGTCTACGAGCAGTACTTC CSVVPTGLVYEQYF
TRBD1 TRBJ1-1 TRBV19 once TGTGCCAGTAGTATAAGGACAGGGGGCCCATACACTGAAGCTTTCTTT CASSIRTGGPYTEAFF
TRBD1 TRBJ2-7 TRBV9 once TGTGCCAGCAGCGATGGGACAGCCACCGAGCAGTACTTC CASSDGTATEQYF
NA TRBJ2-7 TRBV10-2 once TGCGCCAGCAGTGAGTCCGTCGGTAGCTCCTACGAGCAGTACTTC CASSESVGSSYEQYF
NA TRBJ2-3 TRBV6-5 NA TGTGCCAGCAGTTACTCGGACGGCGGAGAGGGTGATACGCAGTATTTT CASSYSDGGEGDTQYF
NA TRBJ2-7 TRBV7-2 NA TGTGCCAGCAGCCCTACGACCTACGAGCAGTACTTC CASSPTTYEQYF
NA TRBJ1-2 TRBV5-1 NA TGCGCCAGCAGCTTGAATCAGGGAAGAGATGGCTACACCTTC CASSLNQGRDGYTF
NA TRBJ2-1 TRBV9 NA TGTGCCAGCAGCGTAGCTACGGGACACAAGGACGAGCAGTTCTTC CASSVATGHKDEQFF
TRBD1 TRBJ1-4 TRBV19 NA TGTGCCAGTAGTATCCGCAGACAGGGGAATGAAAAACTGTTTTTT CASSIRRQGNEKLFF
TRBD1 TRBJ1-3 TRBV5-4 NA TGTGCCAGCAGCTTGGAGGACAGGGGTAGAAACACCATATATTTT CASSLEDRGRNTIYF
TRBD2 TRBJ2-1 TRBV2 NA TGTGCCAGCAGTGAAGCGGGGGGAGGGACTAGCGGGGGCCACACCTACGATGAGCAGTTCTTC CASSEAGGGTSGGHTYDEQFF
NA TRBJ1-5 TRBV6-6 once TGTGCCAGCAGTAACCGGGAGGGTAGCAATCAGCCCCAGCATTTT CASSNREGSNQPQHF
TRBD1 TRBJ1-1 TRBV2 NA TGTGCCACCGTCCGGGACAGGGGTGAAGCTTTCTTT CATVRDRGEAFF
TRBD1 TRBJ2-2 TRBV29-1 NA TGCAGCGTCCTACAGGGGACCGGGGAGCTGTTTTTT CSVLQGTGELFF
TRBD1 TRBJ2-7 TRBV27 NA TGTGCCAGCCACCCCGGGACAGGGCCATACGAGCAGTACTTC CASHPGTGPYEQYF
NA TRBJ2-7 TRBV28 NA TGTGCCAGCAGGTTCAGACAGTTCGAGCAGTACTTC CASRFRQFEQYF
TRBD2 TRBJ2-7 TRBV5-6 NA TGTGCCAGCAAAGGGCGGGGGACCTACGAGCAGTACTTC CASKGRGTYEQYF
NA TRBJ2-2 TRBV30 NA TGTGCCTGGAGTGTTTGGACTACCAACACCGGGGAGCTGTTTTTT CAWSVWTTNTGELFF
TRBD1 TRBJ2-1 TRBV5-1 NA TGCGCCAGCAGCGTTGGATGGACAGGATCCTACAATGAGCAGTTCTTC CASSVGWTGSYNEQFF
TRBD1 TRBJ1-1 TRBV5-5 NA TGTGCCAGCAGCCAAGGGACAGGGGGCCTGAACACTGAAGCTTTCTTT CASSQGTGGLNTEAFF
NA TRBJ2-7 TRBV14 NA TGTGCCAGCAGCCAAGTATCCTACGAGCAGTACTTC CASSQVSYEQYF